Listed below are T cell receptor beta chains from one sample, sequenced in a study of radiotherapy plus CTLA-4 blockade in lung cancer. Using immunoSEQ multiplex PCR, the repertoire was profiled, and TCRdb retains in-frame clones only, with some absent. The sample consists of around 82,000 clones, about 78% of them appearing once. The specimen comprised peripheral blood, sampled from a patient treated with radiotherapy plus ipilimumab. The receptors shown here come from a human donor with non-small cell lung cancer whose response to radiotherapy plus ipilimumab could not be evaluated. Some clones in this sample may be carry-over from other donors' samples. The CDR3 runs from the conserved cysteine through the conserved F or W. A D gene is named only where the DNA matches it firmly. Clone size, where shown, is once, few, many, or a class for clones that have expanded.

V gene	D gene	J gene	clone size	CDR3 protein	CDR3 DNA
TRBV5-3	TRBD2	TRBJ2-5	NA	CARSLNRLAGTPYQETQYF	TGTGCCAGAAGCTTGAATAGACTAGCGGGGACCCCGTACCAAGAGACCCAGTACTTC
TRBV6-1	TRBD2	TRBJ2-3	NA	CASSLGGAGDTQYF	TGTGCCAGCAGTCTCGGGGGGGCGGGAGATACGCAGTATTTT
TRBV18	NA	TRBJ2-3	few	CASSPPETSTDTQYF	TGTGCCAGCTCACCACCGGAGACTAGCACAGATACGCAGTATTTT
TRBV7-8	TRBD1	TRBJ2-7	once	CASSLRQGSAYEQYF	TGTGCCAGCAGCCTTAGACAGGGCAGCGCCTACGAGCAGTACTTC
TRBV19	TRBD1	TRBJ1-2	NA	CASSTPGQGYGYTF	TGTGCCAGTAGTACCCCGGGACAGGGCTATGGCTACACCTTC
TRBV9	TRBD1	TRBJ1-1	NA	CASSAGGRTEAFF	TGTGCCAGCAGCGCAGGGGGCCGGACTGAAGCTTTCTTT
TRBV29-1	NA	TRBJ1-1	NA	CSGNRGGNTEAFF	TGCAGCGGAAACCGCGGGGGTAACACTGAAGCTTTCTTT
TRBV5-1	TRBD1	TRBJ1-4	NA	CASSLGTGRNEKLFF	TGCGCCAGCAGCCTAGGGACAGGGAGAAATGAAAAACTGTTTTTT
TRBV14	TRBD1	TRBJ2-3	NA	CASSQRDRGRDTQYF	TGTGCCAGCAGCCAACGGGACAGGGGAAGAGATACGCAGTATTTT
TRBV19	TRBD2	TRBJ2-3	NA	CASSPGLAFDTQYF	TGTGCCAGTAGTCCGGGACTAGCGTTTGATACGCAGTATTTT
TRBV10-3	TRBD2	TRBJ2-3	NA	CAISELNSGTTDTQYF	TGTGCCATCAGTGAGTTGAATAGCGGGACCACAGATACGCAGTATTTT
TRBV5-1	TRBD2	TRBJ2-7	NA	CASSLGPGGVSYEQYF	TGCGCCAGCAGCTTGGGGCCCGGGGGGGTCTCCTACGAGCAGTACTTC
TRBV7-9	NA	TRBJ2-3	NA	CASSLDRWAPTTQYF	TGTGCCAGCAGCTTAGACCGGTGGGCACCGACTACGCAGTATTTT
TRBV20-1	NA	TRBJ2-5	NA	CSARLQETQYF	TGCAGTGCCCGACTTCAAGAGACCCAGTACTTC
TRBV10-2	NA	TRBJ2-5	NA	CASRVGGAKTQYF	TGCGCCAGCCGGGTAGGAGGGGCGAAGACCCAGTACTTC
TRBV7-9	NA	TRBJ1-5	NA	CASSPTSAGNQPQHF	TGTGCCAGCAGCCCCACATCCGCGGGGAACCAGCCCCAGCATTTT
TRBV2	TRBD1	TRBJ2-7	NA	CASRGTVAYEQYF	TGTGCCAGCAGGGGGACAGTAGCCTACGAGCAGTACTTC
TRBV19	NA	TRBJ2-6	NA	CASSKGGSGANVLTF	TGTGCCAGTAGTAAGGGGGGGTCTGGGGCCAACGTCCTGACTTTC
TRBV2	TRBD1	TRBJ2-3	NA	CASSPGQGRPDTQYF	TGTGCCAGCAGTCCGGGACAGGGGAGGCCAGATACGCAGTATTTT
TRBV4-2	TRBD1	TRBJ1-2	NA	CASNSGTARNGYTF	TGTGCCAGCAATTCAGGGACAGCAAGAAATGGCTACACCTTC
TRBV2	NA	TRBJ1-1	NA	CASSGREGTEAFF	TGTGCCAGCAGTGGCAGGGAGGGAACTGAAGCTTTCTTT
TRBV7-9	NA	TRBJ2-7	NA	CASSLRGGGKDEQYF	TGTGCCAGCAGCTTACGGGGAGGTGGTAAGGACGAGCAGTACTTC
TRBV29-1	TRBD1	TRBJ1-2	NA	CSVAGQGNYGYTF	TGCAGCGTTGCAGGACAGGGGAACTATGGCTACACCTTC
TRBV5-8	NA	TRBJ1-2	NA	CASSLAGLDGYTF	TGTGCCAGCAGCTTAGCTGGGCTGGATGGCTACACCTTC
TRBV5-1	TRBD1	TRBJ2-1	NA	CASSLSTGYNEQFF	TGCGCCAGCAGCTTATCGACAGGGTACAATGAGCAGTTCTTC
TRBV18	TRBD1	TRBJ1-1	NA	CASSPPARGQNTEAFF	TGTGCCAGCTCACCACCGGCCAGGGGGCAAAACACTGAAGCTTTCTTT
TRBV15	NA	TRBJ1-3	NA	CATSESGNTIYF	TGTGCCACCAGTGAGTCTGGAAACACCATATATTTT
TRBV10-3	TRBD2	TRBJ2-7	NA	CAIHSGGHEQYF	TGTGCCATCCACAGCGGGGGCCACGAGCAGTACTTC
TRBV28	NA	TRBJ1-6	NA	CASSLVGGPNSPLHF	TGTGCCAGCAGTTTAGTCGGGGGGCCAAATTCACCCCTCCACTTT
TRBV4-2	TRBD1	TRBJ2-1	NA	CASSQLPGQGANEQFF	TGTGCCAGCAGCCAACTGCCGGGACAGGGGGCTAATGAGCAGTTCTTC
TRBV2	NA	TRBJ1-5	NA	CASTRDLSNQPQHF	TGTGCCAGCACACGGGATCTTAGCAATCAGCCCCAGCATTTT
TRBV5-4	TRBD1	TRBJ2-7	NA	CASSLNPPGQGPYEQYF	TGTGCCAGCAGCCTCAACCCGCCGGGACAGGGACCCTACGAGCAGTACTTC
TRBV5-1	TRBD2	TRBJ2-5	NA	CASSLAGTSEETQYF	TGCGCCAGCAGCTTGGCCGGGACTAGCGAAGAGACCCAGTACTTC
TRBV9	TRBD2	TRBJ2-7	many	CASSVATSGSYYEQYF	TGTGCCAGCAGCGTAGCCACTAGCGGGTCCTACTACGAGCAGTACTTC
TRBV10-3	TRBD1	TRBJ1-5	few	CAISDPGQAGGQPQHF	TGTGCCATCAGTGATCCGGGACAGGCTGGGGGGCAGCCCCAGCATTTT
TRBV5-4	NA	TRBJ2-3	NA	CASSLGTIRDTQYF	TGTGCCAGCAGCTTGGGGACAATTCGAGATACGCAGTATTTT
TRBV28	NA	TRBJ1-1	NA	CASSRELNTEAFF	TGTGCCAGCAGCCGAGAGTTGAACACTGAAGCTTTCTTT
TRBV19	TRBD1	TRBJ1-1	NA	CASTDRTGTEAFF	TGTGCCAGTACCGACAGGACAGGGACTGAAGCTTTCTTT
TRBV4-2	NA	TRBJ1-2	NA	CASSHLGAGEWYTF	TGTGCCAGCAGCCACCTGGGGGCAGGAGAGTGGTACACCTTC
TRBV5-1	NA	TRBJ1-1	few	CASSSTGPRWMNTEAFF	TGCGCCAGCAGCTCGACAGGCCCGAGATGGATGAACACTGAAGCTTTCTTT
TRBV11-2	NA	TRBJ1-6	NA	CASSLVAGQTYHF	TGTGCCAGCAGCTTAGTAGCCGGACAGACCTACCACTTT
TRBV6-5	NA	TRBJ2-5	NA	CASRPRAATETQYF	TGTGCCAGCAGGCCCAGGGCGGCCACTGAGACCCAGTACTTC
TRBV4-1	NA	TRBJ1-5	NA	CASGPTGLGNQPQHF	TGCGCCAGCGGACCGACAGGCCTAGGGAATCAGCCCCAGCATTTT
TRBV5-1	NA	TRBJ2-5	few	CASSLVGRVETQYF	TGCGCCAGCAGCTTGGTTGGCAGGGTGGAGACCCAGTACTTC
TRBV30	NA	TRBJ1-2	NA	CAWSVPPQAYGYTF	TGTGCCTGGAGTGTACCCCCCCAGGCCTATGGCTACACCTTC
TRBV28	NA	TRBJ2-7	once	CASSSTYEQYF	TGTGCCAGCAGTTCCACCTACGAGCAGTACTTC
TRBV10-3	NA	TRBJ2-1	few	CAISEPQDYNEQFF	TGTGCCATCAGTGAGCCACAGGATTACAATGAGCAGTTCTTC
TRBV7-2	TRBD1	TRBJ1-4	few	CASSLMGQGAEKLFF	TGTGCCAGCAGCTTAATGGGACAGGGAGCTGAAAAACTGTTTTTT
TRBV5-4	TRBD1	TRBJ1-1	NA	CASSRGQVNTEAFF	TGTGCCAGCAGTCGGGGACAGGTGAACACTGAAGCTTTCTTT
TRBV7-2	TRBD2	TRBJ2-7	NA	CASSLAGGGGAGEQYF	TGTGCCAGCAGCTTAGCGGGCGGCGGGGGGGCCGGCGAGCAGTACTTC
TRBV27	TRBD1	TRBJ1-2	NA	CASSLRTGYGYTF	TGTGCCAGCAGCTTACGGACAGGGTACGGCTACACCTTC
TRBV5-6	NA	TRBJ1-1	once	CASSLEGGGTFTEAFF	TGTGCCAGCAGCTTGGAAGGGGGGGGAACCTTCACTGAAGCTTTCTTT
TRBV28	TRBD1	TRBJ1-2	NA	CASRRTGVEDYGYTF	TGTGCCAGCAGAAGGACAGGGGTAGAGGACTATGGCTACACCTTC
TRBV9	NA	TRBJ1-3	NA	CASSVVDVGQHGNTIYF	TGTGCCAGCAGCGTAGTGGACGTTGGACAGCACGGAAACACCATATATTTT